This T cell receptor (beta chain) was sequenced for a study of beta chain features in type 1 diabetes. Regarding the study as a whole: Patients with Type 1 diabetes showed moderately but significantly shorter TCRB CDR3s in all four CD4+ subsets. VDJ junctions in type 1 diabetes patients carried more deletions and fewer insertions.

On this clone itself: Antigen: not known.

V lost 7 bases and J 1 base, leaving 14 bases between the germline ends. The CDR3 sequence is 13 residues long. The V gene's germline CDR1 is SQVTM and CDR2 ANQGSEA. The authors reverse transcribed all of the isolated RNA, so sequencing captured expressed TCRB transcripts. The average output of naive, central memory and regulatory T cell samples was roughly 3.6 million reads. Data came from immunoSEQ multiplex PCR; TCRdb stores just in-frame clones and leaves some out. The sample has some 360,000 clones, 8.5% to 10% seen once. J is TRBJ2-7 and V is TRBV29-1, with D perhaps TRBD1 or TRBD2 (5 bases each). This TCR derives from a man aged 30 to 45 with type 1 diabetes. The specimen was central memory CD4+ T cells from blood. The DNA for the CDR3 is TGCAGCGCCTTTGGGACGGGATCCTACGAGCAGTACTTC. Protein product: CSAFGTGSYEQYF.